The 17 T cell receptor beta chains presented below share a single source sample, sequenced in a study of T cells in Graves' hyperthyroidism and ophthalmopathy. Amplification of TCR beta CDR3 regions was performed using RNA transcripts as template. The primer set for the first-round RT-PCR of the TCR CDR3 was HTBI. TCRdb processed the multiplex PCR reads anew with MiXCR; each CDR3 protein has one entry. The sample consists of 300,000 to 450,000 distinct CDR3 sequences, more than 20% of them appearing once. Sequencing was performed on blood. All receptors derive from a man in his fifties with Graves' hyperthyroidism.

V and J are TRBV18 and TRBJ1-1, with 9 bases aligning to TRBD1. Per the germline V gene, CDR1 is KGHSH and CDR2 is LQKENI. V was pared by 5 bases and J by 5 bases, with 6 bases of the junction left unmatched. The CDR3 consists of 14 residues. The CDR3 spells CASSSQGAGTEAFF. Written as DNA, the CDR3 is TGTGCCAGCTCATCACAGGGGGCAGGGACTGAAGCTTTCTTT. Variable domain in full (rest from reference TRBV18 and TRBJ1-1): NAGVMQNPRHLVRRRGQEARLRCSPMKGHSHVYWYRQLPEEGLKFMVYLQKENIIDESGMPKERFSAEFPKEGPSILRIQQVVRGDSAAYFCASSSQGAGTEAFFGQGTRLTVV.

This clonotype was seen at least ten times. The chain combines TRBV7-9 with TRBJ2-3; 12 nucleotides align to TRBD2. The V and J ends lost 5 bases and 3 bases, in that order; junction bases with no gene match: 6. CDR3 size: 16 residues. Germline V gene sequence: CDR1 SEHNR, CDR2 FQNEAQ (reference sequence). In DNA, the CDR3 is TGTGCCAGCAGCCCAGTGACTAGCGGGAGTACAGATACGCAGTATTTT. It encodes CASSPVTSGSTDTQYF.

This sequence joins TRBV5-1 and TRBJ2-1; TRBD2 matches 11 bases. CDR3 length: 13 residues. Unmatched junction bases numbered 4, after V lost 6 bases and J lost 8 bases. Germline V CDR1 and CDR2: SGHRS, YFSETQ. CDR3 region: CASTLLAGDEQFF. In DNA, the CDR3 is TGCGCCAGCACCCTACTAGCGGGAGATGAGCAGTTCTTC.

The CDR3 nucleotides read TGTGCCTCTAGGGGTCTAGCGGGAGTTCTCACCGGGGAGCTGTTTTTT. It is translated as CASRGLAGVLTGELFF. The rearrangement joins TRBV30 to TRBJ2-2, with 10 bases fitting TRBD2. CDR3 size: 16 residues. The V gene end was trimmed by 7 bases and the J gene end by 4 bases; junction bases not matched to a gene: 12. Germline assignment: CDR1 GTSNPN and CDR2 SVGIG (reference sequence).

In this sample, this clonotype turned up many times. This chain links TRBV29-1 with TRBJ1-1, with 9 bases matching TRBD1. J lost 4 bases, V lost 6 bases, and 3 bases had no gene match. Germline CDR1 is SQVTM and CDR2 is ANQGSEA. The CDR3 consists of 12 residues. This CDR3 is CSVGQGGTEAFF. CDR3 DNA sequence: TGCAGCGTGGGACAGGGTGGCACTGAAGCTTTCTTT.

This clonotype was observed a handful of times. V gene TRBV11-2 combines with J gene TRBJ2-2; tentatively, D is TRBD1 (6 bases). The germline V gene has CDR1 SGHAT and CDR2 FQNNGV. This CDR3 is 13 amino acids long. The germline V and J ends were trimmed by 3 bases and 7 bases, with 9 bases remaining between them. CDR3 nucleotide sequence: TGTGCCAGCAGCTTTGGGGGCTTCGGGGAGCTGTTTTTT. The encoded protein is CASSFGGFGELFF.

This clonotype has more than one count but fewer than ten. CDR3 coding DNA: TGTGCCAGCAGTGATGACTGGGGGCGACTATACAATGAGCAGTTCTTC. This gives the protein CASSDDWGRLYNEQFF. V is TRBV6-1 and J is TRBJ2-1, with D perhaps matching TRBD1 (6 bases). This CDR3 is 16 amino acids long. V lost 3 bases, J lost 4 bases, and 16 bases lay in between. Germline loops: CDR1 MNHNS, CDR2 SASEGT.

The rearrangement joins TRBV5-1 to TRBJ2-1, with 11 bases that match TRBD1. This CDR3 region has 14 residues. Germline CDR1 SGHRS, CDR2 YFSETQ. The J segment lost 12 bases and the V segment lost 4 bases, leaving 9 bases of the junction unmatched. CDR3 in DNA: TGCGCCAGCAGCGTCGGGACAGGGGGACGGAGGCAGTTCTTC. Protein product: CASSVGTGGRRQFF.

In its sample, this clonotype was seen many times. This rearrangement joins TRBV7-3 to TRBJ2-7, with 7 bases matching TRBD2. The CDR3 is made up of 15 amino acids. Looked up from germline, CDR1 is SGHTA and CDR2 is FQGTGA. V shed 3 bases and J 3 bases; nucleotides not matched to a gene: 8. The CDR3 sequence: CASSLDGTTLYEQYF. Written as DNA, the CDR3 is TGTGCCAGCAGCTTGGACGGGACTACCCTCTACGAGCAGTACTTC.

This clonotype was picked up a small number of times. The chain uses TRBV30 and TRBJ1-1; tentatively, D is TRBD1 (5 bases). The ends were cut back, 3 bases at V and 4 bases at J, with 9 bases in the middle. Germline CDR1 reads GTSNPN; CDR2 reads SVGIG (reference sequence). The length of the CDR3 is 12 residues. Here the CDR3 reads CAWRVTGTEAFF. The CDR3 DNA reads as TGTGCCTGGAGAGTAACAGGCACTGAAGCTTTCTTT.

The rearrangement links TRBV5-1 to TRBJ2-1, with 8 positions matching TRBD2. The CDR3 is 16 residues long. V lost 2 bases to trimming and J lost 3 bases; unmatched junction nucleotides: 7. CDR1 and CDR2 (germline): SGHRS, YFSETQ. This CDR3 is CASSFRGGNLYNEQFF. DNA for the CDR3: TGCGCCAGCAGCTTCCGGGGGGGTAATCTCTACAATGAGCAGTTCTTC.

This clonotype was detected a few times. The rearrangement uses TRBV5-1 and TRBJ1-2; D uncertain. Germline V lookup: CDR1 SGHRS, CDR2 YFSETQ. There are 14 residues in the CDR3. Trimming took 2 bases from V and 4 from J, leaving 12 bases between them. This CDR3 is CASSLQSPSYGYTF. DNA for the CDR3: TGCGCCAGCAGCTTACAGTCACCTTCCTATGGCTACACCTTC.

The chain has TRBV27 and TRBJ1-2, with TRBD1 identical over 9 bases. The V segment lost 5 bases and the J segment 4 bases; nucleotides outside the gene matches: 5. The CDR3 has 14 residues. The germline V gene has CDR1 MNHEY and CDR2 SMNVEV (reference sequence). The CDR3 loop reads CASSLGTGLYGYTF. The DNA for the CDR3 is TGTGCCAGCAGTCTGGGGACAGGGCTCTATGGCTACACCTTC.

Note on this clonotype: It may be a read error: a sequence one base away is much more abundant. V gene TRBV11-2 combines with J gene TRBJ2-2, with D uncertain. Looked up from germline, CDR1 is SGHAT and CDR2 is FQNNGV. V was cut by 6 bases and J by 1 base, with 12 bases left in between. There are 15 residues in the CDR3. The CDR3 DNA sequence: TGTGCCAGCAGGCACTCCCTAGGGAACACCGGGGAGCTGTTTTTT. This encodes CASRHSLGNTGELFF.

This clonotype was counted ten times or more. CDR3 in DNA: TGTGCCAGTAGGACAGGGAATGAGCAGTTCTTC. Protein product: CASRTGNEQFF. This chain joins TRBV19 and TRBJ2-1, with 7 nucleotides matching TRBD1. The germline gives CDR1 LNHDA, CDR2 SQIVND (reference sequence). The CDR3 covers 11 residues. Unmatched junction bases numbered 0, after V lost 6 bases and J lost 7 bases.

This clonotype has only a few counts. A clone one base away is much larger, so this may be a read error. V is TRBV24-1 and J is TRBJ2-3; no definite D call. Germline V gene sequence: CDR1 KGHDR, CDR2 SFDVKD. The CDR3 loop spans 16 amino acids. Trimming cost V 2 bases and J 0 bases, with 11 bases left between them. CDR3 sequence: CATSDSEGSSTDTQYF. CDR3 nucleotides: TGTGCCACCAGTGATTCGGAAGGATCGAGCACAGATACGCAGTATTTT.

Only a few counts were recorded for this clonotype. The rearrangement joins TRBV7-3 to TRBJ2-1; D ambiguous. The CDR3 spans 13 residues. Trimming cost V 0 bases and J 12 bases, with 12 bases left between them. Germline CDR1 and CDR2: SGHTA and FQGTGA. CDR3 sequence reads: CASSLTSTVGQFF. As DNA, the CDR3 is TGTGCCAGCAGCTTAACTAGCACAGTTGGGCAGTTCTTC.